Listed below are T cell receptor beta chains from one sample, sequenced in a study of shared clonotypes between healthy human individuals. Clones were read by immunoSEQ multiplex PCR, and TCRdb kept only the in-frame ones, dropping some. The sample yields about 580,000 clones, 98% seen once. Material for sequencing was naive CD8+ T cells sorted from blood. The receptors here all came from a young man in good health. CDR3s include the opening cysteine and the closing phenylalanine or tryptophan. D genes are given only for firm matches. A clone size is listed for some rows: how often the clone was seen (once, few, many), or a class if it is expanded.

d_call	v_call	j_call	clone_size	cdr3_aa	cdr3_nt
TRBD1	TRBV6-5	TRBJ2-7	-	CASSYFGDRGIYEQYF	TGTGCCAGCAGTTACTTTGGGGACAGGGGAATCTACGAGCAGTACTTC
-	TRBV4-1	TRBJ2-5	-	CASSLRQAQETQYF	TGCGCCAGCAGCCTAAGACAGGCACAAGAGACCCAGTACTTC
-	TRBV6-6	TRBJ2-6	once	CASRSGNVLTF	TGTGCCAGCAGGTCTGGCAACGTCCTGACTTTC
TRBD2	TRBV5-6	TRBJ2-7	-	CASSLATSGIYEQYF	TGTGCCAGCAGCTTGGCTACTAGCGGGATCTACGAGCAGTACTTC
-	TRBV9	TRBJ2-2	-	CASRRLEDTGELFF	TGTGCCAGCAGACGACTAGAGGACACCGGGGAGCTGTTTTTT
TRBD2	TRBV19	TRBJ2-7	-	CATSPRAGGFNEQYF	TGTGCCACCTCCCCTCGGGCGGGAGGGTTTAACGAGCAGTACTTC
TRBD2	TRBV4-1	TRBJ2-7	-	CASSSGSSYEQYF	TGCGCCAGCAGTAGCGGGAGCTCCTACGAGCAGTACTTC
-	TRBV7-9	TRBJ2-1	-	CASSLVGRGPYNEQFF	TGTGCCAGCAGCTTAGTCGGGCGGGGCCCCTACAATGAGCAGTTCTTC
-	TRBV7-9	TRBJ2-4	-	CASSARDSAKNIQYF	TGTGCCAGCAGCGCCCGGGACTCGGCCAAAAACATTCAGTACTTC
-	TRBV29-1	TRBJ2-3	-	CSVQGLRTDTQYF	TGCAGCGTACAGGGTCTACGCACAGATACGCAGTATTTT
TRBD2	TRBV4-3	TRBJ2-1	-	CASSQGVGAGLAGTNAYNEQFF	TGCGCCAGCAGCCAAGGGGTTGGGGCGGGACTAGCGGGAACCAACGCATACAATGAGCAGTTCTTC
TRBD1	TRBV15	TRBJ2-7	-	CATSRLTTGGSYEQYF	TGTGCCACCAGCAGGTTAACCACAGGGGGCTCCTACGAGCAGTACTTC
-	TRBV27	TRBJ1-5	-	CASSPGRENQPQHF	TGTGCCAGCAGTCCTGGACGCGAGAATCAGCCCCAGCATTTT
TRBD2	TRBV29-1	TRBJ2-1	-	CSVQSRGLNNEQFF	TGCAGCGTTCAGTCGCGGGGGTTAAACAATGAGCAGTTCTTC
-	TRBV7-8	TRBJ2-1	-	CASSLRVWGIRHNEQFF	TGTGCCAGCAGCTTAAGGGTGTGGGGGATCCGGCACAATGAGCAGTTCTTC
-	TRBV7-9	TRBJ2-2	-	CASSFREIWLFF	TGTGCCAGCAGCTTTAGAGAAATTTGGCTGTTTTTT
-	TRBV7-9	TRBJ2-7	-	CASSFPGRYEQYF	TGTGCCAGCAGCTTCCCAGGGAGGTACGAGCAGTACTTC
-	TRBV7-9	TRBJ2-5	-	CASSLARTWTGTQETQYF	TGTGCCAGCAGCTTAGCGCGGACCTGGACGGGAACCCAAGAGACCCAGTACTTC
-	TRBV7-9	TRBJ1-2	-	CASSFSDTAFNYGYTF	TGTGCCAGCAGCTTTAGCGACACTGCGTTTAACTATGGCTACACCTTC
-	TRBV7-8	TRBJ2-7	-	CASSLAGGIRREQYF	TGTGCCAGCAGCTTAGCGGGAGGAATAAGGCGCGAGCAGTACTTC
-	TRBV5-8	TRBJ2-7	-	CASSYGQPYEQYF	TGTGCCAGCAGCTATGGACAGCCCTACGAGCAGTACTTC
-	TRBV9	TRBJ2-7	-	CASSVGQNYEQYF	TGTGCCAGCAGCGTAGGGCAGAACTACGAGCAGTACTTC
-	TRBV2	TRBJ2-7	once	CASSPGSYEQYF	TGTGCCAGCAGCCCGGGGAGCTACGAGCAGTACTTC
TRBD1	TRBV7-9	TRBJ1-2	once	CASSVGTAWDYGYTF	TGTGCCAGCAGCGTCGGGACAGCTTGGGACTATGGCTACACCTTC
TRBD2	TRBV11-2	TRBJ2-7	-	CASSPRGSGRLEQYF	TGTGCCAGCAGTCCCCGTGGTAGCGGGAGACTCGAGCAGTACTTC
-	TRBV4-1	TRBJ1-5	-	CASSQEWGGQPQHF	TGCGCCAGCAGCCAAGAATGGGGGGGTCAGCCCCAGCATTTT
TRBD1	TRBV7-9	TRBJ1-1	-	CASSPKQGQNTEAFF	TGTGCCAGCAGCCCCAAACAGGGGCAGAACACTGAAGCTTTCTTT
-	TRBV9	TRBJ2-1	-	CASSVGSYNEQFF	TGTGCCAGCAGCGTCGGCAGTTACAATGAGCAGTTCTTC
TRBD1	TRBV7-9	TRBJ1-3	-	CASSLSTRGNLGNTIYF	TGTGCCAGCAGCTTATCCACCAGGGGGAATCTGGGAAACACCATATATTTT
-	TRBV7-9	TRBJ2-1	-	CASRTGTPLREQFF	TGTGCCAGCAGGACCGGGACCCCCCTCCGTGAGCAGTTCTTC
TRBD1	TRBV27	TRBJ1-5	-	CASRIGQGNQPQHF	TGTGCCAGCAGGATCGGACAGGGGAATCAGCCCCAGCATTTT
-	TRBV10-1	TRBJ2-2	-	CASSIWVNGELFF	TGCGCCAGCAGTATTTGGGTAAACGGGGAGCTGTTTTTT
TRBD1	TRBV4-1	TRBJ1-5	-	CASSQDAGGGNQPQHF	TGCGCCAGCAGCCAAGATGCAGGGGGGGGCAATCAGCCCCAGCATTTT
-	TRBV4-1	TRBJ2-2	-	CASSQDGYGGGELFF	TGCGCCAGCAGCCAAGATGGGTACGGGGGCGGGGAGCTGTTTTTT
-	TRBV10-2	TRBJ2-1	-	CASGGLGSYNEQFF	TGCGCCAGCGGGGGACTTGGCTCCTACAATGAGCAGTTCTTC
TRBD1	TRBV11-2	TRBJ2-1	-	CASSNGQGAGYEQFF	TGTGCCAGCAGCAACGGACAGGGGGCTGGTTATGAGCAGTTCTTC
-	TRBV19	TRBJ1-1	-	CATGATVEAFF	TGTGCCACCGGGGCGACCGTTGAAGCTTTCTTT
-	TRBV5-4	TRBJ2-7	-	CASSGGAPYEQYF	TGTGCCAGCAGCGGCGGGGCCCCCTACGAGCAGTACTTC
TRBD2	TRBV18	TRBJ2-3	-	CASSPLPGLAGTPSSTDTQYF	TGTGCCAGCTCACCACTTCCGGGACTAGCGGGAACACCGTCTAGCACAGATACGCAGTATTTT
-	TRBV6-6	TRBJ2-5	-	CASSPGVVETQYF	TGTGCCAGCTCTCCCGGGGTCGTGGAGACCCAGTACTTC
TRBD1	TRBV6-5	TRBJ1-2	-	CASRVDRNYGYTF	TGTGCCAGCAGAGTGGACAGGAACTATGGCTACACCTTC
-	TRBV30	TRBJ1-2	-	CAWSEAGLMKYLHYGYTF	TGTGCCTGGAGTGAGGCAGGCCTAATGAAATACCTTCACTATGGCTACACCTTC
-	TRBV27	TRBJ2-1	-	CASSTTRGESNSEQFF	TGTGCCAGCAGCACAACCAGGGGGGAGAGTAATAGTGAGCAGTTCTTC
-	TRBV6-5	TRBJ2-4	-	CASSYQGPAGNWHF	TGTGCCAGCAGTTACCAGGGACCCGCGGGCAATTGGCACTTC
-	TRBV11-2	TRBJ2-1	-	CASSLVRQNYNEQFF	TGTGCCAGCAGCTTAGTTCGACAGAACTACAATGAGCAGTTCTTC
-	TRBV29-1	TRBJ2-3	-	CSVERPQDTDTQYF	TGCAGCGTTGAACGGCCCCAGGACACAGATACGCAGTATTTT
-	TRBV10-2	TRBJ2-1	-	CASSDVLDFGTRYNEQFF	TGCGCCAGCAGTGACGTTCTGGATTTTGGGACACGATACAATGAGCAGTTCTTC
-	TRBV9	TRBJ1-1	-	CASSAQLNGRNTEAFF	TGTGCCAGCAGCGCCCAATTGAATGGGAGGAACACTGAAGCTTTCTTT
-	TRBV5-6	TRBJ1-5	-	CASSSYNQPQHF	TGTGCCAGCAGCTCCTATAATCAGCCCCAGCATTTT
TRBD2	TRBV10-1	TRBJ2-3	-	CASSGLAGGMRTDTQYF	TGCGCCAGCAGTGGACTAGCGGGAGGGATGAGGACAGATACGCAGTATTTT
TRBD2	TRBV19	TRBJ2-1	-	CASRLLTSGMGEQFF	TGTGCCAGTAGACTACTGACTAGCGGGATGGGTGAGCAGTTCTTC
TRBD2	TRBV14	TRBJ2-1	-	CASSRSSGTYNEQFF	TGTGCCAGCAGCCGCTCTAGCGGTACCTACAATGAGCAGTTCTTC
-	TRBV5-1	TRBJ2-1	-	CASSLPTSYNEQFF	TGCGCCAGCAGCTTGCCGACGAGTTACAATGAGCAGTTCTTC
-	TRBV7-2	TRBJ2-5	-	CASSSSSLVLETQYF	TGTGCCAGCAGCTCCTCATCCCTAGTCTTAGAGACCCAGTACTTC
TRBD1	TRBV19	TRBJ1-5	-	CASRAGGFQPQHF	TGTGCCAGTAGGGCAGGGGGCTTTCAGCCCCAGCATTTT
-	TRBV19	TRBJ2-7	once	CASSYPGADYEQYF	TGTGCCAGTAGTTACCCGGGGGCGGACTACGAGCAGTACTTC
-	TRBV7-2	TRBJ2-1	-	CASSSGSRYNEQFF	TGTGCCAGCAGCTCGGGAAGTAGGTACAATGAGCAGTTCTTC
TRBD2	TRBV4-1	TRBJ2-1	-	CASSQLAGVFNEQFF	TGCGCCAGCAGCCAACTGGCGGGAGTATTCAATGAGCAGTTCTTC
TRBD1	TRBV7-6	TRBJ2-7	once	CASSPRQGSYEQYF	TGTGCCAGCAGCCCAAGACAGGGGAGCTACGAGCAGTACTTC